This record looks at one T cell receptor (beta chain) sequence and its context. This receptor's antigen is unknown. Base quality data are lacking; no much larger clone is found one base away. TCRbeta CDR3 regions were immunosequenced from genomic DNA with the immunoSEQ Assay. Before high-throughput sequencing, genomic DNA was amplified using bias-controlled multiplex PCR. Per the authors' processing: To quantify the absolute abundance of each unique TCRbeta CDR3 region, the sequences were collapsed and filtered. Clonality, defined as 1 minus Pielou's evenness, was calculated using only productive rearrangements. Tumor T-cell fraction was computed by normalizing TCRbeta template counts to usable DNA, estimated from several housekeeping genes. A previously published method was used to identify clones whose frequencies were significantly greater in on-treatment samples than in baseline samples. The table comes from immuneACCESS by way of TCRdb, which keeps in-frame sequences with V and J called. Part of the clones is missing from these tables; in studies checked, under half for an unresolved V gene and the rest for unknown reasons. V, J and clone size reflect that table, while D and trimming were determined from the DNA. In all, the sample holds roughly 10,000 clones, and 25% to 30% of those were seen once. 20% to 25% of the sample lies in the top ten.

The label giving this sample's treatment or condition can be read as: randomized to nivolumab then ipilimumab (arm A) or the reverse (arm B). No trial patient had received prior DNA-damaging chemotherapy. Samples came from patients with melanoma in CheckMate 064, a randomized, open-label phase II trial of sequential checkpoint blockade. Tumor TCR sequencing used genomic DNA from formalin-fixed paraffin-embedded (FFPE) tissue samples. The entry originates in a study of sequential checkpoint blockade in melanoma (dated by TCRdb to between 2018 and 2020). Study-level background: Patients were assigned by 1:1 randomization to either first-line nivolumab followed by ipilimumab (arm A) or ipilimumab followed by nivolumab (arm B). Maintenance nivolumab was given following each of the two trial sequences. DNA from roughly 90 melanoma tumor samples collected before treatment underwent TCRbeta immunosequencing. For about two dozen patients, matched tumor biopsies were obtained before treatment and at week 13, following single-agent nivolumab (arm A) or ipilimumab (arm B). About three quarters of the matched pre- and post-treatment tumor biopsy pairs came from the same lesion.

Study-wide findings and limitations: In the nivolumab-first arm (arm A), an association was found between pretreatment tumor TIL clonality and response (P = .04). Validation of the response-prediction model combining TCR metrics and mutation burden is needed in larger, independent patient cohorts. Tumor T-cell fraction and clonality were found to correlate with PD-L1 staining and CD8+ T-cell counts but not with mutational load. Small sample sizes and reduced statistical power limited the within-arm analyses of tumor T-cell fraction. Patients with increases in tumor T-cell fraction and clonality by week 13 were approximately 30 times more likely to achieve clinical benefit.

Measured from the cysteine to the phenylalanine, the CDR3 is 15 residues long. This entry keeps only the CDR3 DNA: 45 bases, framed from base 1. According to the germline V gene, CDR1 reads SQVTM and CDR2 reads ANQGSEA. Trimming costs V 6 bases and J 3 bases, and their ends lie 19 bases apart. Source: tumor tissue (inferred from file names), taken from a patient given nivolumab and ipilimumab in sequence. Rearrangement joined TRBV29-1 to TRBJ2-3; the best D guess is TRBD1, with 6 bases matching. The origin of this receptor is a human donor with melanoma. The DNA is TGCAGCGTCAGGGGCGGAGGACGTAGGACAGATACGCAGTATTTT. Its amino acids are CSVRGGGRRTDTQYF.